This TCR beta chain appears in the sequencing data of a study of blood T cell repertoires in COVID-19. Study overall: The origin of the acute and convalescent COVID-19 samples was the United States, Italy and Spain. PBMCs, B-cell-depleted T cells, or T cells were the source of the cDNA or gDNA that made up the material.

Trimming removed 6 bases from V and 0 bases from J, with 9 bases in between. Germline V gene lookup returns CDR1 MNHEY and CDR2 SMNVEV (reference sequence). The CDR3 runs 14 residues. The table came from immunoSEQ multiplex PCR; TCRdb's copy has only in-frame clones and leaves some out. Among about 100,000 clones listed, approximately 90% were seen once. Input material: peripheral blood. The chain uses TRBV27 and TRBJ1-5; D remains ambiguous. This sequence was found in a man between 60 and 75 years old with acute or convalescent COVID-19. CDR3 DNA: TGTGCCAGCAGCGAACAGTATAGCAATCAGCCCCAGCATTTT. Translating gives CASSEQYSNQPQHF.